This T cell receptor beta chain comes out of a study of T cell responses to AZD1222 COVID-19 vaccine. The protocol was immunoSEQ multiplex PCR, while the TCRdb copy is restricted to in-frame clones and leaves out a portion. The sample lists about 120,000 clones; about 90% were seen once. General study findings and limits: Close to half of all spike-specific TCRs reportedly target regions of the variants that are unmutated. White British people made up most donors, females outnumbered males, and clonal diversity was possibly underestimated.

J lost 10 bases, V lost 5 bases, and 11 bases had no gene match. Germline CDR1 is SGHTA and CDR2 is FQGNSA. The CDR3 is made up of 14 amino acids. For this clone: Its target is not known.

The sequencing used peripheral blood, collected on day 0 of AZD1222 vaccination. The TCR sequence derives from an adult in good health. The rearrangement uses TRBV7-2 and TRBJ1-1, with 9 bases identical to TRBD1. The CDR3 DNA is TGTGCCAGCAGCACCAGGGAACGACAGGGGGGAGCTTTCTTT. It codes for CASSTRERQGGAFF. The variable domain in full, completed from reference TRBV7-2 and TRBJ1-1, reads GAGVSQSPSNKVTEKGKDVELRCDPISGHTALYWYRQSLGQGLEFLIYFQGNSAPDKSGLPSDRFSAERTGGSVSTLTIQRTQQEDSAVYLCASSTRERQGGAFFGQGTRLTVV.